This passage covers 14 T cell receptor beta chains from one sample sequenced in a study of T-cell reconstitution after alpha-beta-depleted transplantation in children. Molecular barcoding with unique molecular identifiers was used for the TCRbeta library. TCRdb reprocessed the PCR reads via MiXCR and lists one record per CDR3 protein. The sample holds 900,000 or so distinct CDR3 sequences, roughly 15% seen once. Source: PBMCs, mostly from graft donor cells, taken 360 days after TCRalphabeta/CD19-depleted stem cell transplant. These receptors were obtained from a male patient under 18 who had a stem cell transplant for acute lymphoblastic leukemia, so the T cells may come from the graft donor.

This sequence joins TRBV18 and TRBJ2-4; D is possibly TRBD2 (7 bases). The CDR3 spans 16 residues. Trimming stripped 0 bases from V and 6 bases from J, with 15 bases between. The germline CDR1 and CDR2 sequences are KGHSH and LQKENI. The CDR3 nucleotides are TGTGCCAGCTCACCACCCACAGGGAGGGTGAGAAACATTCAGTACTTC. It specifies CASSPPTGRVRNIQYF.

The chain links TRBV4-1 to TRBJ2-3; 13 bases agree with TRBD2. Trimming cost V 1 base and J 2 bases; bases outside gene matches: 6. Per germline, CDR1 MGHRA and CDR2 YSYEKL. The CDR3 length is 18 residues. In DNA form, the CDR3 reads TGCGCCAGCAGCCAAGCGTCAGGGACTAGCGGGAACACAGATACGCAGTATTTT. It encodes CASSQASGTSGNTDTQYF.

This clonotype was found many times. This chain joins TRBV12-3 or TRBV12-4 and TRBJ2-3; D call uncertain. This CDR3 has 13 residues. V was pared by 5 bases and J by 2 bases, with 8 bases between. The CDR3 here is CASSVAATDTQYF. The CDR3 nucleotides read TGTGCCAGCAGTGTCGCGGCCACAGATACGCAGTATTTT.

V gene TRBV19 combines with J gene TRBJ2-1; tentative D call: TRBD2 (6 bases). With 1 base removed from V and 2 bases from J, the gap between germline ends came to 9 bases. This CDR3 contains 15 residues. In germline, CDR1 is LNHDA, CDR2 SQIVND (reference sequence). The CDR3, as DNA: TGTGCCAGTAGTATAGGCGGCGGGGCCTACAATGAGCAGTTCTTC. Protein product: CASSIGGGAYNEQFF.

This clonotype has just a few counts. The V and J genes are TRBV25-1 and TRBJ2-7, with 7 bases fitting TRBD2. The V and J ends lost 4 bases and 3 bases, in that order; junction bases with no gene match: 6. Germline assignment: CDR1 MGHDK and CDR2 SYGVNS. CDR3 length: 14 residues. The CDR3 DNA reads TGTGCCAGCAGTGTGCGCGGGAGCAACTACGAGCAGTACTTC. This encodes CASSVRGSNYEQYF.

This chain connects TRBV7-9 to TRBJ2-7, with TRBD2 as a possible D gene (5 bases). V gave up 2 bases and J gave up 2 bases, with 13 bases separating them. The CDR3 covers 15 residues. Germline V gene lookup returns CDR1 SEHNR and CDR2 FQNEAQ (reference sequence). CDR3 protein: CASSLFPPEAYEQYF. The CDR3 nucleotides are TGTGCCAGCAGCTTATTCCCCCCGGAGGCCTACGAGCAGTACTTC. Full variable domain (outside the CDR3, taken from reference TRBV7-9 and TRBJ2-7): DTGVSQNPRHKITKRGQNVTFRCDPISEHNRLYWYRQTLGQGPEFLTYFQNEAQLEKSRLLSDRFSAERPKGSFSTLEIQRTEQGDSAMYLCASSLFPPEAYEQYFGPGTRLTVT.

The rearrangement joins TRBV29-1 to TRBJ2-7; 8 positions match TRBD2. Trimming took 6 bases from V and 4 from J; bases not matched to a gene: 8. The germline gives CDR1 SQVTM, CDR2 ANQGSEA. The CDR3 covers 13 residues. Written as DNA, the CDR3 is TGCAGCGTCCCTGGGGCTAGCGGGTACGAGCAGTACTTC. Encoded protein: CSVPGASGYEQYF.

This clonotype was found many times. The chain recombines TRBV2 with TRBJ2-1; perhaps TRBD1 as D (6 bases). From germline, CDR1 is SNHLY and CDR2 FYNNEI. The CDR3 covers 15 residues. V was cut by 3 bases and J by 4 bases, with 13 bases left in between. CDR3 nucleotides: TGTGCCAGCAGTGATCGCGACAGGACGTACAATGAGCAGTTCTTC. It translates to CASSDRDRTYNEQFF.

The chain uses TRBV5-6 and TRBJ2-1; 8 bases agree with TRBD2. The CDR3 sequence is 16 residues long. Trimming cost V 0 bases and J 2 bases; bases outside gene matches: 4. Per germline, CDR1 SGHDT and CDR2 YYEEEE. In DNA, the CDR3 is TGTGCCAGCAGCTTGGCGAGCGGGAGTGCCTACAATGAGCAGTTCTTC. Its translation: CASSLASGSAYNEQFF.

This clonotype was observed a handful of times. The chain links TRBV2 to TRBJ2-7, with TRBD1 matching over 7 bases. Trimming took 6 bases from V and 0 from J; bases not matched to a gene: 5. This CDR3 comprises 14 residues. Germline values: CDR1 SNHLY, CDR2 FYNNEI. CDR3 coding DNA: TGTGCCAGCAGAAAGGGACAGAGCTCCTACGAGCAGTACTTC. Its protein product is CASRKGQSSYEQYF.

The CDR3 sequence is CSAGSGLAGAYEQYF. For the CDR3, the DNA is TGCAGTGCTGGATCGGGACTAGCGGGAGCCTACGAGCAGTACTTC. This rearrangement joins TRBV20-1 to TRBJ2-7; 14 bases map to TRBD2. The CDR3 has 15 amino acids. J was trimmed by 2 bases and V by 5 bases; bases with no gene match: 5. The germline V gene has CDR1 DFQATT and CDR2 SNEGSKA (reference sequence).

This clonotype was found many times. As DNA, the CDR3 is TGTGCCACCAGTGATGCCGGGACAGGCCTCAATGAGCAGTTCTTC. Protein product: CATSDAGTGLNEQFF. J is TRBJ2-1 and V is TRBV24-1; 8 bases align to TRBD1. Germline values: CDR1 KGHDR, CDR2 SFDVKD. This CDR3 spans 15 amino acids. Losses at the gene ends were 3 bases for V and 6 bases for J; bases not matched to a gene: 6.

This clonotype was recorded a few times. The chain carries TRBV29-1 and TRBJ1-2; D is unclear. The V end was cut by 2 bases, the J end by 2 bases, with 12 bases between. Germline CDR1 and CDR2: SQVTM and ANQGSEA. The CDR3 totals 14 residues. The CDR3 region has the DNA TGCAGCGTTGAAATGCCAGCCCCCAACTATGGCTACACCTTC. It is translated as CSVEMPAPNYGYTF.

V and J are TRBV7-6 and TRBJ2-1; 13 bases are a match to TRBD2. J was trimmed by 7 bases and V by 5 bases; bases with no gene match: 14. The germline V gene encodes CDR1 SGHVS and CDR2 FNYEAQ. CDR3 length: 18 amino acids. The CDR3 nucleotides are TGTGCCAGCAGCGAGAGACAGGGGGGGACTAGCGGGAAAAATGAGCAGTTCTTC. Protein: CASSERQGGTSGKNEQFF.